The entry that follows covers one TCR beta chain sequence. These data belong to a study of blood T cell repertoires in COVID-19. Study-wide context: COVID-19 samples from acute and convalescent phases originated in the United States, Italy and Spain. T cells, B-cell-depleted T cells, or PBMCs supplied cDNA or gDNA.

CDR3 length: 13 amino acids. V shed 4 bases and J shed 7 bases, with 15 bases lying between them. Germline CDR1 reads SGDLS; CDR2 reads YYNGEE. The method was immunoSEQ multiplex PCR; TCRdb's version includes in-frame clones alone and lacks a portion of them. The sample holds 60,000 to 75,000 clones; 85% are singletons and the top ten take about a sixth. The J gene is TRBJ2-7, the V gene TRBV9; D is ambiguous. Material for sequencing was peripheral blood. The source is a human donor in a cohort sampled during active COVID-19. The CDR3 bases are TGTGCCAGCAGCCTCGACTTATCTCGGGAGCAGTACTTC. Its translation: CASSLDLSREQYF.